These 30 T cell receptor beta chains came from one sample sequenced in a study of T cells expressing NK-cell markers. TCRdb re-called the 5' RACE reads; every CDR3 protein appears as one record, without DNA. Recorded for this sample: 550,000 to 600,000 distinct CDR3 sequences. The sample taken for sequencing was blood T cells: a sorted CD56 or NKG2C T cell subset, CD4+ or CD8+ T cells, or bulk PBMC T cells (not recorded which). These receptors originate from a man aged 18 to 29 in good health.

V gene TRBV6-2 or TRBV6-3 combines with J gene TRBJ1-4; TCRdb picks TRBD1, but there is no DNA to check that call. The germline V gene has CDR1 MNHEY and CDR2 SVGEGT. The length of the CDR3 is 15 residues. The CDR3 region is CASSYGGQVGPKLFF.

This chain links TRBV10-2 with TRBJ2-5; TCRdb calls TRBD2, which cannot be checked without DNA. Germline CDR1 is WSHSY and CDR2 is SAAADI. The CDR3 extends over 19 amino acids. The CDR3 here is CASRYSPGLAGVRQETQYF.

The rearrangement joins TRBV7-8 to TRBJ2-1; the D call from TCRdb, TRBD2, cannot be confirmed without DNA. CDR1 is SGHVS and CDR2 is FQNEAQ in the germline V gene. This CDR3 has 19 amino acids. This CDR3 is CASSGPGPSGLADNNEQFF.

CDR3 region: CASSSHGSPIYNEQFF. This chain joins TRBV27 and TRBJ2-1; TCRdb returns TRBD2, unconfirmable since there is no DNA. The CDR3 totals 16 residues. Per the germline V gene, CDR1 is MNHEY and CDR2 is SMNVEV (reference sequence).

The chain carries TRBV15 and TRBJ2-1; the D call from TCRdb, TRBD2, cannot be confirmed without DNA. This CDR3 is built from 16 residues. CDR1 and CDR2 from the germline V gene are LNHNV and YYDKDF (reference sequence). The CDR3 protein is CATSRAPGGSGYEQFF.

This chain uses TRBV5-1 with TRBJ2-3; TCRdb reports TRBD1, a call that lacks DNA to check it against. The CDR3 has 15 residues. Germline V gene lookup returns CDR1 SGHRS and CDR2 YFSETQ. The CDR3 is CASSLGADLADTQYF.

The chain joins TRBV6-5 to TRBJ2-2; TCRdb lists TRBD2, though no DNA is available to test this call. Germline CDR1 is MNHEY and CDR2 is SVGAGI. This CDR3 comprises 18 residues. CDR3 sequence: CASSSPGLAGVGTGELFF.

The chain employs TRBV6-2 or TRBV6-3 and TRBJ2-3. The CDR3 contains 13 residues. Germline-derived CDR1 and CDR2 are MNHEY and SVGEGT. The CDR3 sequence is CASSKRVTDTQYF.

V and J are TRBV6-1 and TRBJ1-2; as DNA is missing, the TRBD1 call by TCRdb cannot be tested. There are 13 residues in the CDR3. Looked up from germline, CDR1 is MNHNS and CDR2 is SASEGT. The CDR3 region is CASRGTGDNGYTF.

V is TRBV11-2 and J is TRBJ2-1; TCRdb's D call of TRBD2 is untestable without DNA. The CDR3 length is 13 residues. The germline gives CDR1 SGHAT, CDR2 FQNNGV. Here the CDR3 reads CASSRFEREPWFF.

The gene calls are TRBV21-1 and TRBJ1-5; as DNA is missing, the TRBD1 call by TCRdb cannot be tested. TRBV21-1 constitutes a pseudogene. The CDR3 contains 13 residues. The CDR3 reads CATRDRANQPQHF.

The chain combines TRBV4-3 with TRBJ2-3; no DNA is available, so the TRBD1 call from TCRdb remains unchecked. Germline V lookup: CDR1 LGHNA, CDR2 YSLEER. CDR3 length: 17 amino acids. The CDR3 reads CASSQDGGRTSTDTQYF.

CDR3 residues: CASRMRGVSNEQFF. The chain combines TRBV27 with TRBJ2-1; TCRdb indicates TRBD1, and absent DNA this call remains unverified. There are 14 residues in the CDR3. Looked up from germline, CDR1 is MNHEY and CDR2 is SMNVEV (reference sequence).

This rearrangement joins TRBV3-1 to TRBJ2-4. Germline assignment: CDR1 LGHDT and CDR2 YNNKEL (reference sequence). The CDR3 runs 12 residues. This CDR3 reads CASSQGTGIQYF. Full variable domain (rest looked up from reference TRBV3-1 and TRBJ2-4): DTAVSQTPKYLVTQMGNDKSIKCEQNLGHDTMYWYKQDSKKFLKIMFSYNNKELIINETVPNRFSPKSPDKAHLNLHINSLELGDSAVYFCASSQGTGIQYFGAGTRLSVL.

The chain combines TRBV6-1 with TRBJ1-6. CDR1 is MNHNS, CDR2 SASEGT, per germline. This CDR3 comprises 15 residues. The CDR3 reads CASSLTSSDNSPLHF.

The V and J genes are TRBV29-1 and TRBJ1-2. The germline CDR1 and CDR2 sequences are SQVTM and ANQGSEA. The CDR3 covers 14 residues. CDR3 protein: CSVGLKRQGGGYTF.

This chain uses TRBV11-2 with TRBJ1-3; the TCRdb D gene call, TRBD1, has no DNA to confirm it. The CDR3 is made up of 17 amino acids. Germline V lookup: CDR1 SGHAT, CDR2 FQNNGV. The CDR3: CASSLGGTASSGNTIYF.

CDR3 sequence: CASTLGQGNSPLHF. The V gene is TRBV12-3 or TRBV12-4, the J gene TRBJ1-6; TCRdb names TRBD1, which stays unverified in the absence of DNA. The length of the CDR3 is 14 residues.

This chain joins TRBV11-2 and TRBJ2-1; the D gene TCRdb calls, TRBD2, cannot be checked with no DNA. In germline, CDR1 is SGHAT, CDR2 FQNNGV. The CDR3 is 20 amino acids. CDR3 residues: CASSPQGLAPQRNKFDEQFF.

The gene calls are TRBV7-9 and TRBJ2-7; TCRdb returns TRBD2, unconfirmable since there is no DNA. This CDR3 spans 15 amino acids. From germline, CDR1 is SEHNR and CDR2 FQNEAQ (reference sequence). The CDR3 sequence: CASSSLKSQMIEQYF. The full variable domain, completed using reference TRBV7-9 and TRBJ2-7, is DTGVSQNPRHKITKRGQNVTFRCDPISEHNRLYWYRQTLGQGPEFLTYFQNEAQLEKSRLLSDRFSAERPKGSFSTLEIQRTEQGDSAMYLCASSSLKSQMIEQYFGPGTRLTVT.

The CDR3 reads CSAMGTSGRYNEQFF. The chain recombines TRBV20-1 with TRBJ2-1; the TCRdb call, TRBD2, lacks DNA for checking. The CDR3 covers 15 residues. CDR1 is DFQATT, CDR2 SNEGSKA, per germline (reference sequence).

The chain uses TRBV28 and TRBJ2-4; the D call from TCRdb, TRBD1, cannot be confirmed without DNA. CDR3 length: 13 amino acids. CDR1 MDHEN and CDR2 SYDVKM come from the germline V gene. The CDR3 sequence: CASSYGRGNIQYF.

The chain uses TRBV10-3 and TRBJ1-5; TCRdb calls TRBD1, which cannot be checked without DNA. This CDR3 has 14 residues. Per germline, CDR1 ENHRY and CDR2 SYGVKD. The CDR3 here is CAISRQDSNQPQHF.

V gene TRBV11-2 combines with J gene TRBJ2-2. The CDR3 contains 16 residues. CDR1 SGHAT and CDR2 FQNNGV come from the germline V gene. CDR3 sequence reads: CASSLDLTANTGELFF.

CDR3: CSVQLGTYGYTF. The chain couples TRBV20-1 to TRBJ1-2. The V gene's germline CDR1 is DFQATT and CDR2 SNEGSKA (reference sequence). This CDR3 has 12 amino acids.

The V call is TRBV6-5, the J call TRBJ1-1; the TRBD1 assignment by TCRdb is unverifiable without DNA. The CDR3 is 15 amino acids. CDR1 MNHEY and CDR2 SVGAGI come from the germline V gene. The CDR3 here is CASSPDRGRSTEAFF.

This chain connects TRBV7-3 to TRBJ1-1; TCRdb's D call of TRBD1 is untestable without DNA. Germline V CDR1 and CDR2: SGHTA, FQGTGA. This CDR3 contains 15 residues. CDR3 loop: CASSSTGTVDTEAFF.

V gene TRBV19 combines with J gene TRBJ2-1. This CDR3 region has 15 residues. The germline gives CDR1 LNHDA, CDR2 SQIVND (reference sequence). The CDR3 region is CASSTGSGTYNEQFF.

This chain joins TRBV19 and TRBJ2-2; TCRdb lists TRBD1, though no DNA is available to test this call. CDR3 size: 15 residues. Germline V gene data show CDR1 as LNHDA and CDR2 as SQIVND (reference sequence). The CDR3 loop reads CASSISGGLIGELFF.

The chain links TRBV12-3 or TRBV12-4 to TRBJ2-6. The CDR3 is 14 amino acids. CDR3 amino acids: CASSPLGGANVLTF.